This TCR beta chain was identified in a study of T-cell memory formation after mild COVID-19. In the case of this clonotype: The target antigen is unknown.

Points from the study as a whole: For second-wave clones that peaked at day 37, SARS-CoV-2 specificity went unverified. From day 15 to 85, contracting clones were balanced between CD4 and CD8, whereas later expanders leaned toward CD4+.

In TCRdb, the 5' RACE reads were re-called with MiXCR into one record per CDR3 protein. Of about 240,000 distinct CDR3 sequences listed, 8% to 9.5% were seen once; the top ten hold 20% to 25%. V lost 3 bases, J lost 0 bases, and 11 bases lay in between. Germline V lookup: CDR1 KGHSH, CDR2 LQKENI. The CDR3 totals 15 residues. The chain uses TRBV18 and TRBJ1-2, with D tentatively TRBD1 (6 bases). Sequenced material: PBMCs or a T cell subset sorted from them (not recorded which). This clonotype was obtained from a young man who had mild COVID-19 (a few samples of this study predate the infection). Cell type and time point are not known. In DNA, the CDR3 is TGTGCCAGCTCACCCTCTACAGGGACTAACTATGGCTACACCTTC. The encoded protein is CASSPSTGTNYGYTF.